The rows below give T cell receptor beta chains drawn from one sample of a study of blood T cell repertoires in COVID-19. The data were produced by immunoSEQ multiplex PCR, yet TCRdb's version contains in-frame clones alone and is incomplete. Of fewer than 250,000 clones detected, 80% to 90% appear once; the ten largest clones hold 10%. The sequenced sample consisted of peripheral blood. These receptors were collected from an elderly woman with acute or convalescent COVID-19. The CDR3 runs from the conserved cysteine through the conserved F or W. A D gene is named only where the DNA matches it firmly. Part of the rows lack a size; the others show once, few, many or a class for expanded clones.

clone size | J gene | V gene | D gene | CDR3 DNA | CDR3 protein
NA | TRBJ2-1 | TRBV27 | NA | TGTGCCAGCAGGAAGGACAGTCTAACTTACAATGAGCAGTTCTTC | CASRKDSLTYNEQFF
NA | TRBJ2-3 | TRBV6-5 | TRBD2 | TGTGCCAGCAGCTTAGCGGGGGGGCGAGATACGCAGTATTTT | CASSLAGGRDTQYF
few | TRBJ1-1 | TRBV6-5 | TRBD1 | TGTGCCAGTAACAGGGGGACTCCTGAAGCTTTCTTT | CASNRGTPEAFF
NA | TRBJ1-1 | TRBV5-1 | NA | TGCGCCAGCAGCTTGGCGCAGAGGACTGAAGCTTTCTTT | CASSLAQRTEAFF
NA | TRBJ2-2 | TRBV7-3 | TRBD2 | TGTGCCAGCAGCCCTCGGACTAGCGAGGCCGGGGAGCTGTTTTTT | CASSPRTSEAGELFF
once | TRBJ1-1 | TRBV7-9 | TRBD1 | TGTGCCAGCAGTCATACAGGGGACACTGAAGCTTTCTTT | CASSHTGDTEAFF
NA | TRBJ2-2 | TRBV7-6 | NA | TGTGCCAGCAGCTTAAGTCTGGGACACGACACCGGGGAGCTGTTTTTT | CASSLSLGHDTGELFF
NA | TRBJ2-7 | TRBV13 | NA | TGTGCCAGCAGCTTAGGGGGCCACGAGCAGTACTTC | CASSLGGHEQYF
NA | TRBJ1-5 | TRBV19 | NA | TGTGCCAGTAGTATTGCAGGGTGGAGCAATCAGCCCCAGCATTTT | CASSIAGWSNQPQHF
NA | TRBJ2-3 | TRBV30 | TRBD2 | TGTGCCTGGTACAGCGGGAGGGCAGCGGGCACAGATACGCAGTATTTT | CAWYSGRAAGTDTQYF
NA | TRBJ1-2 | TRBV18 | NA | TGTGCCAGCTCCCAATCAGGGGGCTACACCTTC | CASSQSGGYTF
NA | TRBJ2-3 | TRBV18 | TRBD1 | TGTGCCAGCTCACGGGGACAGGGAACAGATACGCAGTATTTT | CASSRGQGTDTQYF
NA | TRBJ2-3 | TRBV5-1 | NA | TGCGCCAGCAGCTTGAGCACAGGAGAGACAGATACGCAGTATTTT | CASSLSTGETDTQYF
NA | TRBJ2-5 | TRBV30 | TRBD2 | TGTGCCTGGAGTTCCGGACTAGCGGGGGGGAAAGAGACCCAGTACTTC | CAWSSGLAGGKETQYF
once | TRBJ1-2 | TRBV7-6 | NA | TGTGCCAGCAGCCCCGTGGACAGAGCTAACTATGGCTACACCTTC | CASSPVDRANYGYTF
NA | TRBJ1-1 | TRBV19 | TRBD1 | TGTGCCAGTAGTATTCAGGGGGCGCTGGGCACTGAAGCTTTCTTT | CASSIQGALGTEAFF
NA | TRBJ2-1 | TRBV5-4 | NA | TGTGCCAGCAGCTCGGGGGGCCTATACAATGAGCAGTTCTTC | CASSSGGLYNEQFF
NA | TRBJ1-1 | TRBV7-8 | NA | TGTGCCAGCAGCTTAACGTCTCAGATGAACACTGAAGCTTTCTTT | CASSLTSQMNTEAFF
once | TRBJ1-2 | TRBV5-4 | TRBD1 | TGTGCCAGCAGCCAACACCTACAGGGGGCGGACTATGGCTACACCTTC | CASSQHLQGADYGYTF
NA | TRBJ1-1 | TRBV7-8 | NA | TGTGCCAGCGGGAGCGGGATCGGGGCTAACACTGAAGCTTTCTTT | CASGSGIGANTEAFF
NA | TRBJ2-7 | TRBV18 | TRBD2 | TGTGCCAGCTCAGAAGGACTAGCGGGATCCTACGAGCAGTACTTC | CASSEGLAGSYEQYF
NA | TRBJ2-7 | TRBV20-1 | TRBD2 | TGCAGTGCGAGTCCCGCGGGGGGGGAGTACGAGCAGTACTTC | CSASPAGGEYEQYF
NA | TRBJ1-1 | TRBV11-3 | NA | TGTGCCAGCAGAACAGGGACTGAAGCTTTCTTT | CASRTGTEAFF
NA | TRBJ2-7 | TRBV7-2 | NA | TGTGCCAGCAGCTTAACGAGGTCATCCTACGAGCAGTACTTC | CASSLTRSSYEQYF
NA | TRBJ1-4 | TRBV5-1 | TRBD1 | TGCGCCAGCACGAGCTTCGACAGGGCTAATGAAAAACTGTTTTTT | CASTSFDRANEKLFF
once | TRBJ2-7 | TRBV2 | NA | TGTGCCAGCAGGCAGGACTCCTACGAGCAGTACTTC | CASRQDSYEQYF
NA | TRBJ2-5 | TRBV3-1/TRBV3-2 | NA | TGTGCCAGCACTGACGGGGGACGAGAGACCCAGTACTTC | CASTDGGRETQYF
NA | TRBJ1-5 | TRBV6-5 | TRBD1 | TGTGCCAGCAGTCCCGCCGGGACAGGGGACCAGCCCCAGCATTTT | CASSPAGTGDQPQHF
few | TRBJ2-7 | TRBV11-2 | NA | TGTGCCAGCAGCTTAGTTGGAGTGGGCGAGCAGTACTTC | CASSLVGVGEQYF
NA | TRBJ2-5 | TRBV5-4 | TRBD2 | TGTGCCAGCAGCCAGACCCGGGGGGGGGAGACCCAGTACTTC | CASSQTRGGETQYF
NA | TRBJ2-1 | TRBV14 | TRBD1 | TGTGCCAGCAGCCCCGTCGACAGGGTGACCTACAATGAGCAGTTCTTC | CASSPVDRVTYNEQFF
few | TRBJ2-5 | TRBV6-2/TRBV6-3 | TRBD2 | TGTGCCAGCAGCCTGGGACTAGCGGGAGGAAAGACCCAGTACTTC | CASSLGLAGGKTQYF
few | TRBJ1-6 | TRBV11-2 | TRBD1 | TGTGCCAGCAGTCTTCGACAGGGGAATAGTTCACCCCTCCACTTT | CASSLRQGNSSPLHF